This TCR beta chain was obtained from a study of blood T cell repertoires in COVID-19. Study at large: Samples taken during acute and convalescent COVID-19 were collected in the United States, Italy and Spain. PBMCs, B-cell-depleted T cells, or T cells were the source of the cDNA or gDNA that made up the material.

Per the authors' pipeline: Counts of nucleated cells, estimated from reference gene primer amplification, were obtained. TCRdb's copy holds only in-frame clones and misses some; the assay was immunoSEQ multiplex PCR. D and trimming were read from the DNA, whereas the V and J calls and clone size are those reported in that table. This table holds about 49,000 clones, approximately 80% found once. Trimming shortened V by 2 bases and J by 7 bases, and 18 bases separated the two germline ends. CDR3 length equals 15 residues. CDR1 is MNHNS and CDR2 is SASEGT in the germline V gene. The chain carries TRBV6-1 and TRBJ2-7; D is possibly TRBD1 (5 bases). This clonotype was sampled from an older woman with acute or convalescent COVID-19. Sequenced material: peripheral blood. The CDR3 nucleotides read TGTGCCAGCAGTGAACTTCGCGGACAAGGTTTTGAGCAGTACTTC. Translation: CASSELRGQGFEQYF.